Below are 26 T cell receptor beta chains sequenced from a single sample in a study of T cells expressing NK-cell markers. Using the 5' RACE reads, TCRdb records one entry per CDR3 protein without DNA. The sample has some 140,000 distinct CDR3 sequences, and its top ten clones hold roughly 35%. The sequencing input was blood T cells: a sorted CD56 or NKG2C T cell subset, CD4+ or CD8+ T cells, or bulk PBMC T cells (not recorded which). The receptors stem from a woman in her 50s in good health.

This chain connects TRBV2 to TRBJ1-4. The germline gives CDR1 SNHLY, CDR2 FYNNEI. The CDR3 sequence is 13 residues long. CDR3 in amino acids: CASSTATNEKLFF.

The J gene is TRBJ1-1, the V gene TRBV7-3. In germline, CDR1 is SGHTA, CDR2 FQGTGA. The CDR3 loop spans 13 amino acids. This chain's CDR3 is CASSVLWGTEAFF.

The CDR3 spells CSARGFSGTANTEAFF. The chain combines TRBV20-1 with TRBJ1-1; TCRdb selects TRBD1, and the lack of DNA leaves this call unchecked. CDR3 length: 16 residues. From germline, CDR1 is DFQATT and CDR2 SNEGSKA (reference sequence).

This chain connects TRBV6-6 to TRBJ2-1. CDR1 is MNHNY and CDR2 is SVGAGI in the germline V gene (reference sequence). The CDR3 covers 14 residues. This chain's CDR3 is CASSYGAAYNEQFF.

The rearrangement joins TRBV30 to TRBJ2-3; TCRdb picks TRBD2, but there is no DNA to check that call. The CDR3 is made up of 15 amino acids. Germline CDR1 is GTSNPN and CDR2 is SVGIG (reference sequence). The CDR3: CAWRGGSGGPDTQYF.

The chain joins TRBV25-1 to TRBJ2-1. The CDR3 length is 16 residues. Germline assignment: CDR1 MGHDK and CDR2 SYGVNS. The CDR3 sequence: CASSEYSLSSYNEQFF.

This chain uses TRBV15 with TRBJ2-5; TCRdb selects TRBD2, and the lack of DNA leaves this call unchecked. This CDR3 is built from 16 residues. CDR1 and CDR2 from the germline V gene are LNHNV and YYDKDF (reference sequence). This chain's CDR3 is CATSRVITEGPETQYF.

CDR3 amino acids: CASSHTAYTEAFF. This chain joins TRBV6-5 and TRBJ1-1. CDR3 length equals 13 residues. Germline CDR1 MNHEY, CDR2 SVGAGI.

V and J are TRBV27 and TRBJ1-1; TCRdb proposes TRBD1, but this gene call is untestable without DNA. CDR3 length equals 15 residues. Per germline, CDR1 MNHEY and CDR2 SMNVEV (reference sequence). The CDR3 sequence: CASSWVAGANTEAFF.

This chain uses TRBV29-1 with TRBJ2-1; TCRdb gives TRBD1 as the D gene, but with no DNA this cannot be confirmed. CDR3 length: 15 amino acids. Germline V gene lookup returns CDR1 SQVTM and CDR2 ANQGSEA. CDR3 region: CSVLMTDNRYNEQFF.

V and J are TRBV6-2 or TRBV6-3 and TRBJ2-3. Germline V gene lookup returns CDR1 MNHEY and CDR2 SVGEGT. The CDR3 totals 14 residues. The CDR3 loop is CASSRGSPSDTQYF.

This chain connects TRBV9 to TRBJ2-7. The CDR3 consists of 14 residues. Germline CDR1 and CDR2: SGDLS and YYNGEE. The CDR3 is CASSPDRSSYEQYF.

The chain is built from TRBV3-1 and TRBJ1-2. CDR1 and CDR2 from the germline V gene are LGHDT and YNNKEL (reference sequence). The CDR3 spans 12 residues. The CDR3 reads CASSQGGSGYTF. Complete variable domain (other parts from reference TRBV3-1 and TRBJ1-2): DTAVSQTPKYLVTQMGNDKSIKCEQNLGHDTMYWYKQDSKKFLKIMFSYNNKELIINETVPNRFSPKSPDKAHLNLHINSLELGDSAVYFCASSQGGSGYTFGSGTRLTVV.

The chain joins TRBV12-3 or TRBV12-4 to TRBJ2-7; TCRdb gives TRBD1 as the D gene, but with no DNA this cannot be confirmed. The CDR3 totals 13 residues. The CDR3 loop reads CASRGQVGAEQYF.

V usage is TRBV6-2 or TRBV6-3 and J usage is TRBJ1-5; TCRdb indicates TRBD1, and absent DNA this call remains unverified. The CDR3 extends over 14 amino acids. CDR1 is MNHEY and CDR2 is SVGEGT in the germline V gene. The CDR3 reads CAISRDGDNQPQHF.

V is TRBV5-4 and J is TRBJ1-5; the D call of TRBD1 rests on TCRdb alone, since no DNA is present to check it. Germline V gene sequence: CDR1 SGHNT, CDR2 YYREEE (reference sequence). The CDR3 sequence is 13 residues long. The CDR3 reads CASSPIPGQPQHF.

The chain has TRBV6-5 and TRBJ2-3; TCRdb picks TRBD2, but there is no DNA to check that call. Germline CDR1 MNHEY, CDR2 SVGAGI. CDR3 length equals 15 residues. This CDR3 reads CASNPLAGLIDTQYF.

The chain joins TRBV27 to TRBJ2-1; TCRdb picks TRBD1, but there is no DNA to check that call. CDR3 size: 13 residues. Germline V lookup: CDR1 MNHEY, CDR2 SMNVEV (reference sequence). Here the CDR3 reads CASWGANYNEQFF.

The chain carries TRBV12-3 or TRBV12-4 and TRBJ2-3; TCRdb designates TRBD2, a call that cannot be tested without DNA. The CDR3 is 18 residues long. This chain's CDR3 is CASQLPIIAGGSTDTQYF.

V gene TRBV12-3 or TRBV12-4 combines with J gene TRBJ2-1; TCRdb returns TRBD2, unconfirmable since there is no DNA. The CDR3 loop spans 14 amino acids. CDR3 region: CASSFNSGVYEQFF.

The chain is built from TRBV12-5 and TRBJ2-1; the D call from TCRdb, TRBD1, cannot be confirmed without DNA. CDR3 length: 14 residues. Germline CDR1 is LGHNT and CDR2 is FRNRAP. CDR3 in amino acids: CASGLVRERDGQFF.

This chain connects TRBV4-1 to TRBJ1-1; TCRdb reports TRBD1, a call that lacks DNA to check it against. CDR1 and CDR2 (germline): MGHRA, YSYEKL. The length of the CDR3 is 16 residues. Here the CDR3 reads CASSQKRGTGNTEAFF.

V usage is TRBV20-1 and J usage is TRBJ1-1. CDR3 size: 12 residues. Germline values: CDR1 DFQATT, CDR2 SNEGSKA (reference sequence). The CDR3 spells CSARVDEVEAFF.

The V gene is TRBV4-1, the J gene TRBJ2-1. The CDR3 has 11 residues. Germline lookup yields CDR1 MGHRA and CDR2 YSYEKL. The CDR3 region is CASSLNNEQFF.

The CDR3 sequence is CASSPGARGNQPQHF. The chain carries TRBV19 and TRBJ1-5; lacking DNA, the TRBD1 call made by TCRdb goes unchecked. Germline assignment: CDR1 LNHDA and CDR2 SQIVND (reference sequence). This CDR3 spans 15 amino acids.

The chain is built from TRBV5-5 and TRBJ2-2; without DNA, the TCRdb call of TRBD1 cannot be checked. Germline assignment: CDR1 SGHKS and CDR2 YYEKEE (reference sequence). The CDR3 loop spans 14 amino acids. The CDR3 here is CASSKGQTTGELFF.